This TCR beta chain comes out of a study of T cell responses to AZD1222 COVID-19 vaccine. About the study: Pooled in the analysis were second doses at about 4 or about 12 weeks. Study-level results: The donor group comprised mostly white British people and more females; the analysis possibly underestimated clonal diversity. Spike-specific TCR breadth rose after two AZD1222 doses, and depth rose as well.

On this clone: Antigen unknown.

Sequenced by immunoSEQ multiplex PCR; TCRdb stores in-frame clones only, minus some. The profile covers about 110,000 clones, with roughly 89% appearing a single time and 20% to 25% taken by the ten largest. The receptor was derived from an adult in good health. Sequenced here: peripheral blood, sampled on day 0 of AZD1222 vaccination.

The CDR3 DNA is TGTGCCAGCAGCCCACCCCTTTTCCCAAGCTCTGGGGCCAACGTCCTGACTTTC. As protein: CASSPPLFPSSGANVLTF. The V call is TRBV7-2, the J call TRBJ2-6, with unresolved D. Germline V gene sequence: CDR1 SGHTA, CDR2 FQGNSA. Trimming pared 5 bases from V and 0 bases from J, leaving 17 bases between. The CDR3 is made up of 18 amino acids.